The TCR beta chain described here comes from a study of PD-L1 blockade in urothelial cancer (dated by TCRdb to 2017 to 2019). General notes on the study: All patients started therapy in about 2014 and received atezolizumab 1,200 mg intravenously every 3 weeks. About nine tenths of the roughly 29 patients were males with bladder-origin urothelial cancer, and about 60% of the roughly 29 reported a prior smoking history. An ECOG performance status of 0 or 1 was recorded for the patients, and 0 to 3 prior chemotherapy regimens had been received by the patients. Blood samples were analyzed at two time points: 3 weeks after treatment start (second dose) and 6 weeks after treatment start. Blood samples gave a median of 141,255 T cells and tens of thousands of unique TCRs, with a median clonality of 0.080. The study, an exploratory multi-omic analysis, examined somatic, immune and clinical correlates of response to PD-L1 blockade with atezolizumab in urothelial cancer. TCR sequencing covered pretreatment tumor samples and matched, serially collected peripheral blood taken before and after atezolizumab treatment. Progression-free survival longer than 6 months counted as durable clinical benefit, and TCR features were additionally tested against both progression-free and overall survival. In the same patients who had TCR sequencing, pretreatment tumors also underwent whole exome sequencing and RNA sequencing. Nine patients achieved durable clinical benefit and fewer than 25 did not. Under 30 patients had pretreatment blood TCR-seq, 24 had at least one posttreatment blood collection, and 24 had tumor TCR-seq. Study-wide findings and limitations: Improved progression-free and overall survival was associated with having pretreatment peripheral blood TCR clonality below the median. Because the sample size was small (n ≈ 28) and many of the analyses were exploratory, the results are meant to be hypothesis-generating. Greater expansion of tumor-associated TCR clones in peripheral blood 3 weeks after the start of treatment was observed in patients with durable benefit (n of about 20, p = 0.022).

To estimate absolute template abundance from read counts, synthetic TCR analog templates were spiked into each PCR. TCRbeta CDR3 regions were amplified from genomic DNA with bias-controlled V and J gene primers using the immunoSEQ assay. Sequencing of rearranged TCRbeta segments was done at approximately 20X coverage. In the paper's pipeline: Sequencing errors were corrected by clustering, and CDR3s were annotated against IMGT so that V, D and J genes could be assigned. Only productive TCRbeta rearrangements were used in downstream analyses, excluding out-of-frame or stop-codon sequences. Clonality was computed as one minus Shannon entropy normalized by the log of the number of unique productive sequences. Clones differing between time points or between blood and tumor were identified by Fisher's exact test with Benjamini-Hochberg correction at adjusted p below 0.01. TCRdb re-hosts the immuneACCESS table, in-frame sequences only. Its copies lack some clones; in the studies checked, an unresolved V gene accounts for under half of them, and the cause for the rest is not known. For V, J and clone size, that table is used; D and trimming come from the DNA. This sample has over 75,000 clones in its table, and 70% to 90% of those were observed once. Roughly 14% of the sample comes from the top ten.

The germline V gene (reference sequence) provides CDR1 GTSNPN and CDR2 SVGIG. V was cut back by 1 base and J by 6 bases, leaving a gap of 7 bases between them. The CDR3 runs 11 residues from the cysteine to the phenylalanine. Only CDR3 DNA is held: 33 bases, read in frame from base 1. Of note for this clone: Its antigen specificity is not known. Base qualities were left out, and no much larger clone turns up one base away.

The time point label corresponds to: pretreatment peripheral blood. The cohort included about 30 patients with locally advanced or metastatic urothelial carcinoma who were treated at Memorial Sloan Kettering on a trial protocol. Peripheral blood mononuclear cells were collected pretreatment and during treatment, with between 1 and 8 total time points per patient. The Qiagen DNeasy Blood extraction kit was used to purify genomic DNA from total PBMCs and from tumor samples. PBMCs were collected pretreatment and during treatment and were isolated and stored as previously described. The sequenced sample was PBMCs, obtained around atezolizumab (anti-PD-L1) treatment. The source is a man in his sixties with urothelial cancer. The rearranged chain carries TRBV30 and TRBJ2-7; the D gene assignment is ambiguous. The CDR3 region reads CAWSGQSEQYF. The DNA sequence is TGTGCCTGGAGTGGGCAAAGCGAGCAGTACTTC.